This record concerns one T cell receptor (beta chain) sequence. Its specificity is not known. While unrecorded immune exposures were likely, the donors were nominally healthy when sampled. This entry belongs to a study of cytomegalovirus exposure and HLA in healthy donors. Study observations and caveats: Common viral pathogens seemed, in a later analysis, to connect with several of the most significant clusters. It was confirmed in vitro that a few of the CMV-associated chains were specific for CMV antigens. Cytomegalovirus association was assigned to approximately 180 TCR beta chains.

The CDR3 consists of 13 residues. V was pared by 1 base and J by 5 bases, with 8 bases between. CDR1 LNHDA and CDR2 SQIVND come from the germline V gene (reference sequence). 13 Jbeta primers and 60 Vbeta primers were used for the PCR. The protocol was immunoSEQ multiplex PCR, while the TCRdb copy is restricted to in-frame clones and leaves out a portion. The sample lists 140,000 to 150,000 clones; around 79% were seen once. The chain links TRBV19 to TRBJ2-5; a possible D gene is TRBD2 (6 bases). Sequencing was carried out using PBMCs. This TCR was recovered from a woman in her twenties or thirties in good health and CMV-seronegative. CDR3 DNA sequence: TGTGCCAGTAGTATAGGGGGGAGGGAGACCCAGTACTTC. Its translation is CASSIGGRETQYF.